These 30 T cell receptor beta chains originate from one sample sequenced in a study of T cells in Graves' hyperthyroidism and ophthalmopathy. The source material, RNA transcripts, was used to amplify TCR beta CDR3 regions. During a first-round RT-PCR of the TCR CDR3, the HTBI primer set was used. TCRdb redid the calling of the multiplex PCR reads with MiXCR, one entry per CDR3 protein. This repertoire shows some 250,000 distinct CDR3 sequences, more than 14% found once; its top ten account for about 14%. Input material: blood. These receptors all stem from a middle-aged woman with Graves' hyperthyroidism that later progressed to Graves' ophthalmopathy.

At least ten counts were recorded for this clonotype. J is TRBJ2-3 and V is TRBV6-4, with TRBD1 identical over 9 bases. The germline gives CDR1 MRHNA, CDR2 SNTAGT. Germline trimming cut 4 bases from V and 3 bases from J; bases unmatched to any gene: 8. The CDR3 is made up of 16 amino acids. The CDR3 region has the DNA TGTGCCAGCAGTGCCGCAGCCGGGACAGGGACAGATACGCAGTATTTT. As protein: CASSAAAGTGTDTQYF.

This clonotype was seen at least ten times. This chain connects TRBV10-2 to TRBJ2-2; perhaps TRBD1 as D (5 bases). The CDR3 consists of 15 residues. V gave up 7 bases and J gave up 6 bases, with 18 bases separating them. CDR1 WSHSY and CDR2 SAAADI come from the germline V gene. The CDR3 sequence is CASTRQGKGAGELFF. The CDR3 nucleotides are TGCGCCAGCACACGGCAGGGCAAAGGGGCCGGGGAGCTGTTTTTT.

This clonotype was observed at least ten times. The gene calls are TRBV11-2 and TRBJ2-5, with 11 bases lining up with TRBD1. V was clipped by 5 bases and J by 4 bases; unmatched bases: 3. Per germline, CDR1 SGHAT and CDR2 FQNNGV. This CDR3 has 14 residues. CDR3 protein: CASSTGTGGETQYF. The CDR3 region has the DNA TGTGCCAGCAGCACTGGGACAGGGGGAGAGACCCAGTACTTC.

The chain employs TRBV27 and TRBJ1-4; a weak D match, TRBD1 (5 bases). Trimming stripped 6 bases from V and 4 bases from J, with 15 bases between. In germline, CDR1 is MNHEY, CDR2 SMNVEV (reference sequence). The CDR3 extends over 15 amino acids. DNA of the CDR3: TGTGCCAGCAGCCGAGGCGGGGGGGGTAATGAAAAACTGTTTTTT. Translation: CASSRGGGGNEKLFF. Variable domain in full (rest from reference TRBV27 and TRBJ1-4): EAQVTQNPRYLITVTGKKLTVTCSQNMNHEYMSWYRQDPGLGLRQIYYSMNVEVTDKGDVPEGYKVSRKEKRNFPLILESPSPNQTSLYFCASSRGGGGNEKLFFGSGTQLSVL.

This clonotype was seen many times. The chain has TRBV5-1 and TRBJ2-3, with D maybe TRBD1 (6 bases). V was pared by 4 bases and J by 4 bases, with 16 bases between. The germline CDR1 and CDR2 sequences are SGHRS and YFSETQ. The CDR3 spans 15 residues. The CDR3 nucleotides are TGCGCCAGCAGCGCGTCCACAGGGAACGCAGATACGCAGTATTTT. It specifies CASSASTGNADTQYF.

Ten or more counts support this clonotype. The chain carries TRBV19 and TRBJ1-1; D ambiguous. V lost 0 bases and J lost 1, with 12 bases in between. CDR3 size: 16 residues. Germline CDR1 LNHDA, CDR2 SQIVND (reference sequence). CDR3 amino acids: CASSIDHVGTNTEAFF. CDR3 nucleotides: TGTGCCAGTAGTATAGATCACGTAGGAACGAACACTGAAGCTTTCTTT.

This clonotype has a count of ten or more. This chain connects TRBV2 to TRBJ2-1; D is unresolved. V lost 4 bases and J 4 bases, leaving 2 bases between the germline ends. The CDR3 spans 11 residues. Per germline, CDR1 SNHLY and CDR2 FYNNEI. The CDR3 protein is CASSGYNEQFF. CDR3 coding DNA: TGTGCCAGCAGTGGGTACAATGAGCAGTTCTTC.

This clonotype was found many times. This rearrangement joins TRBV11-2 to TRBJ2-7; D is unresolved. V was shortened by 6 bases and J by 2 bases, with 8 bases between the two germline ends. The CDR3 contains 12 residues. Per the germline V gene, CDR1 is SGHAT and CDR2 is FQNNGV. DNA of the CDR3: TGTGCCAGCAGTCCCAATACCTACGAGCAGTACTTC. Protein product: CASSPNTYEQYF.

Many counts were recorded for this clonotype. The chain recombines TRBV28 with TRBJ2-6; 7 positions match TRBD2. CDR1 and CDR2 from the germline V gene are MDHEN and SYDVKM. V lost 8 bases, J lost 2 bases, and 9 bases stayed unmatched. This CDR3 is built from 16 residues. The CDR3 region has the DNA TGTGCCAGCTCCCTGGGAGGGTTCGCTGGGGCCAACGTCCTGACTTTC. Translation: CASSLGGFAGANVLTF.

The chain is built from TRBV3-1 and TRBJ2-1, with D possibly being TRBD1 or TRBD2 (6 bases each). The CDR3 loop spans 15 amino acids. Germline V gene data show CDR1 as LGHDT and CDR2 as YNNKEL (reference sequence). V gave up 3 bases and J gave up 5 bases, with 14 bases separating them. The CDR3 DNA follows: TGTGCCAGCAGCCACATTGGGGGCGGGAACAATGAGCAGTTCTTC. It codes for CASSHIGGGNNEQFF.

There are many counts of this clonotype. The CDR3, as DNA: TGTGCCAGTAGTGCCGACCCGACAGGATCATTAGCCAAAAACATTCAGTACTTC. It yields the protein CASSADPTGSLAKNIQYF. The genes are TRBV19 and TRBJ2-4, with a weak D call TRBD1 (6 bases). CDR1 is LNHDA, CDR2 SQIVND, per germline (reference sequence). V was shortened by 5 bases and J by 0 bases, with 20 bases between the two germline ends. This CDR3 has 18 residues.

This clonotype showed up many times. The chain joins TRBV28 to TRBJ1-1; D is uncertain. Looked up from germline, CDR1 is MDHEN and CDR2 is SYDVKM. The germline V and J ends were trimmed by 4 bases and 7 bases, with 13 bases remaining between them. This CDR3 contains 13 residues. The CDR3 sequence: CASSSLVEFEAFF. The CDR3 nucleotides read TGTGCCAGCAGTTCGCTCGTCGAGTTTGAAGCTTTCTTT.

This clonotype was observed at least ten times. The J gene is TRBJ2-7, the V gene TRBV3-1; D is ambiguous. This CDR3 has 14 amino acids. Germline V gene data show CDR1 as LGHDT and CDR2 as YNNKEL (reference sequence). The V and J ends lost 1 base and 1 base respectively, with 8 bases between them. CDR3 amino acids: CASSQVEDSYEQYF. CDR3 nucleotides: TGTGCCAGCAGCCAAGTTGAGGATTCCTACGAGCAGTACTTC.

In its sample, this clonotype was seen many times. The chain recombines TRBV2 with TRBJ1-1, with D unresolved. The ends were cut back, 7 bases at V and 8 bases at J, with 14 bases in the middle. The CDR3 consists of 12 residues. Germline CDR1 SNHLY, CDR2 FYNNEI. The CDR3 DNA follows: TGTGCCAGCATGAATCAAGAGTCGGAAGCTTTCTTT. Translation gives CASMNQESEAFF.

The genes are TRBV5-1 and TRBJ1-4, with D uncertain. Trimming took off 1 base at V and 7 bases at J, with 14 bases between the two ends. The CDR3 extends over 15 amino acids. CDR1 is SGHRS and CDR2 is YFSETQ in the germline V gene. The CDR3: CASSLHSALGEKLFF. The CDR3 DNA reads TGCGCCAGCAGCTTGCATTCGGCCCTGGGTGAAAAACTGTTTTTT.

This clonotype was recorded at least ten times. The V gene is TRBV6-1, the J gene TRBJ2-5; tentatively, D is TRBD2 (6 bases). CDR1 and CDR2 from the germline V gene are MNHNS and SASEGT. CDR3 size: 13 residues. V was cut by 7 bases and J by 2 bases, with 11 bases left in between. The CDR3 DNA reads as TGTGCCAGCACGAGCGGGCATCAAGAGACCCAGTACTTC. Amino acids: CASTSGHQETQYF.

This clonotype was detected many times. This chain connects TRBV18 to TRBJ1-4, with D possibly TRBD1 on 5 matching bases. CDR1 and CDR2 from the germline V gene are KGHSH and LQKENI. CDR3 length: 13 residues. Trimming shortened V by 6 bases and J by 6 bases, and 11 bases separated the two germline ends. As DNA, the CDR3 is TGTGCCAGCTCGCTGCAGGGCGATGAAAAACTGTTTTTT. It encodes CASSLQGDEKLFF.

This clonotype was recorded a few times. The CDR3 carries no conserved terminal phenylalanine or tryptophan, so it likely arises from a read error. V usage is TRBV7-2 and J usage is TRBJ2-5; 9 bases map to TRBD2. TRBJ2-1 explains the end of the DNA better; the J call may be wrong. Germline CDR1 SGHTA, CDR2 FQGNSA. The CDR3 totals 15 residues. The CDR3 DNA reads TGTGCCAGCAGCTTATCCAGCGGGAGGCAAGAGACCCAGTTCTTG. It yields the protein CASSLSSGRQETQFL.

This clonotype was seen many times. The rearrangement joins TRBV10-2 to TRBJ1-4; D may be TRBD1 (6 bases). V lost 3 bases and J lost 8, with 16 bases in between. Germline assignment: CDR1 WSHSY and CDR2 SAAADI. This CDR3 has 15 amino acids. CDR3 in amino acids: CASSDNREFEEKLFF. The DNA for the CDR3 is TGCGCCAGCAGTGACAACAGGGAGTTTGAAGAAAAACTGTTTTTT.

This clonotype was seen ten or more times. This sequence joins TRBV6-5 and TRBJ1-1, with unresolved D. Germline V gene sequence: CDR1 MNHEY, CDR2 SVGAGI. V lost 2 bases to trimming and J lost 7 bases, with 5 bases between them. The CDR3 has 11 amino acids. The CDR3 DNA is TGTGCCAGCAGTTACGAGGGTGAAGCTTTCTTT. It codes for CASSYEGEAFF.

The V gene is TRBV20-1, the J gene TRBJ2-3; 10 nucleotides line up with TRBD1. V was clipped by 2 bases and J by 5 bases; unmatched bases: 7. The length of the CDR3 is 15 residues. Per the germline V gene, CDR1 is DFQATT and CDR2 is SNEGSKA (reference sequence). The chain's CDR3 is CSARRDRGYEDTQYF. CDR3 nucleotides: TGCAGTGCTAGAAGGGACAGGGGATATGAAGATACGCAGTATTTT.

Many counts were recorded for this clonotype. Its ends do not fully match the called genes, so a read error is possible. The CDR3 spells CSARVGREWETQYF. The CDR3 DNA sequence: TGCAGTGCCAGAGTCGGACGGGAGTGGGAGACCCAGTACTTC. V usage is TRBV20-1 and J usage is TRBJ2-5; possibly TRBD2 for D (6 bases). Germline-derived CDR1 and CDR2 are DFQATT and SNEGSKA (reference sequence). The CDR3 length is 14 residues.

This clonotype was seen repeatedly, ten times or more. The chain carries TRBV6-5 and TRBJ2-7; D ambiguous. Trimming cost V 2 bases and J 3 bases, with 8 bases left between them. The germline gives CDR1 MNHEY, CDR2 SVGAGI. The CDR3 runs 13 residues. CDR3 nucleotide sequence: TGTGCCAGCAGTTACGCAGGCGGCTACGAGCAGTACTTC. This codes for CASSYAGGYEQYF.

This clonotype occurred a few times. The V call is TRBV5-6, the J call TRBJ2-3; no firm D call. Germline V gene data show CDR1 as SGHDT and CDR2 as YYEEEE. Trimming took off 0 bases at V and 0 bases at J, with 20 bases between the two ends. The CDR3 loop spans 19 amino acids. DNA for the CDR3: TGTGCCAGCAGCTTGGGAGGTGGCAGTCCCTCGGCAAGCACAGATACGCAGTATTTT. It specifies CASSLGGGSPSASTDTQYF.

This clonotype was observed at least ten times. This chain uses TRBV2 with TRBJ2-2; D not resolved. Deletions cut 1 base from V and 0 bases from J, with 3 bases between. Germline CDR1 reads SNHLY; CDR2 reads FYNNEI. The CDR3 is 14 amino acids. The CDR3 DNA follows: TGTGCCAGCAGTGAAGGTCCGAACACCGGGGAGCTGTTTTTT. It translates to CASSEGPNTGELFF.

This clonotype has a count of ten or more. The V gene is TRBV25-1, the J gene TRBJ1-2; TRBD1 is a possible D gene (5 bases). The CDR3 consists of 12 residues. The germline V gene encodes CDR1 MGHDK and CDR2 SYGVNS. Trimming took 4 bases from V and 5 from J, leaving 8 bases between them. In DNA form, the CDR3 reads TGTGCCAGCAGTGGCAGGGAGTATGGCTACACCTTC. Translated: CASSGREYGYTF.

The table lists this clonotype with many counts. The V call is TRBV9, the J call TRBJ2-1; D remains ambiguous. Deletions cut 4 bases from V and 4 bases from J, with 27 bases between. In germline, CDR1 is SGDLS, CDR2 YYNGEE. The CDR3 sequence is 19 residues long. The DNA for the CDR3 is TGTGCCAGCAGCACAAACCCAATCGGACGTCGCCTCGCGTACAATGAGCAGTTCTTC. Translation gives CASSTNPIGRRLAYNEQFF. Full variable domain (missing parts from reference TRBV9 and TRBJ2-1): DSGVTQTPKHLITATGQRVTLRCSPRSGDLSVYWYQQSLDQGLQFLIQYYNGEERAKGNILERFSAQQFPDLHSELNLSSLELGDSALYFCASSTNPIGRRLAYNEQFFGPGTRLTVL.

This clonotype showed up just a few times. This chain uses TRBV6-1 with TRBJ1-2; D is ambiguous. V lost 7 bases, J lost 2 bases, and 14 bases lay in between. This CDR3 has 14 residues. Germline V gives CDR1 MNHNS, CDR2 SASEGT. In DNA, the CDR3 is TGTGCCAGCAACAAACGACGGCCCAACTATGGCTACACCTTC. It is translated as CASNKRRPNYGYTF.

Ten or more counts support this clonotype. V and J are TRBV4-2 and TRBJ1-2, with D hard to call. Trimming pared 1 base from V and 0 bases from J, leaving 3 bases between. Germline loops: CDR1 LGHNA, CDR2 YNFKEQ. The CDR3 loop spans 13 amino acids. The CDR3 bases are TGTGCCAGCAGCCAAGTGCCTAACTATGGCTACACCTTC. As protein: CASSQVPNYGYTF.

As concerns this clonotype: This sequence may be a read error, since a much larger clone differs from it by one base. The rearrangement links TRBV6-2 or TRBV6-3 to TRBJ1-1; maybe TRBD1 (5 bases). Germline loops: CDR1 MNHEY, CDR2 SVGEGT. This CDR3 region has 14 residues. V was shortened by 8 bases and J by 1 base, with 14 bases between the two germline ends. CDR3 sequence (DNA): TGTGCCAGCTGTGGGCCGGGGGGGAACACTGAAGCTTTCTTT. Protein sequence: CASCGPGGNTEAFF.